The 12 T cell receptor beta chains below come from one sample, sequenced in a study of cytomegalovirus exposure and HLA in healthy donors. The PCR contained 60 Vbeta and 13 Jbeta primers. Method: immunoSEQ multiplex PCR; TCRdb's copy keeps in-frame clones and lacks some. The table lists over 55,000 clones, with around 4% in the top ten. What was sequenced was PBMCs. Every receptor here comes from a male donor in good health and CMV-seronegative.

V and J are TRBV28 and TRBJ1-2, with a possible D match to TRBD1 (6 bases). The germline CDR1 and CDR2 sequences are MDHEN and SYDVKM. The CDR3 length is 12 residues. Between the trimmed V and J ends, which lost 6 bases and 4 bases, there was a span of 9 bases. CDR3 amino acids: CASRQTGYGYTF. The DNA for the CDR3 is TGTGCCAGCAGGCAGACAGGCTATGGCTACACCTTC.

J is TRBJ1-2 and V is TRBV6-4, with 8 nucleotides matching TRBD1. Germline V gene sequence: CDR1 MRHNA, CDR2 SNTAGT. This CDR3 has 14 residues. Unmatched junction bases numbered 7, after V lost 6 bases and J lost 4 bases. The CDR3 loop is CASSPGQGTYGYTF. The CDR3 DNA reads as TGTGCCAGCAGCCCAGGACAGGGCACCTATGGCTACACCTTC.

The rearrangement links TRBV6-5 to TRBJ2-7, with TRBD2 matching over 9 bases. J gave up 7 bases and V 4 bases, and 11 bases lay outside the gene matches. The germline CDR1 and CDR2 sequences are MNHEY and SVGAGI. The CDR3 loop spans 15 amino acids. This chain's CDR3 is CASSSLGSGSQEQYF. In DNA form, the CDR3 reads TGTGCCAGCAGTTCCCTTGGTAGCGGGAGTCAAGAGCAGTACTTC.

This chain links TRBV6-6 with TRBJ1-5; D unclear. CDR1 MNHNY and CDR2 SVGAGI come from the germline V gene (reference sequence). The ends were cut back, 6 bases at V and 3 bases at J, with 15 bases in the middle. CDR3 size: 15 residues. Here the CDR3 DNA reads TGTGCCAGCAGGGGAGGCCCGGCCCACAATCAGCCCCAGCATTTT. Translating gives CASRGGPAHNQPQHF.

The chain employs TRBV6-6 and TRBJ1-6; 9 nucleotides match TRBD1. The CDR3 is 15 residues long. The germline V gene encodes CDR1 MNHNY and CDR2 SVGAGI (reference sequence). V lost 2 bases and J lost 10; bases outside the gene matches: 6. CDR3 amino acids: CASSYNRGQNSPLHF. CDR3 DNA sequence: TGTGCCAGCAGTTACAACAGGGGGCAGAACTCACCCCTCCACTTT.

The V call is TRBV10-3, the J call TRBJ2-2; D not certain. Germline CDR1 and CDR2: ENHRY and SYGVKD. The CDR3 sequence is 12 residues long. V dropped 2 bases and J dropped 6 bases, with 4 bases sitting between them. CDR3 region: CAISEGPGELFF. CDR3 in DNA: TGTGCCATCAGTGAGGGCCCCGGGGAGCTGTTTTTT.

The chain carries TRBV2 and TRBJ1-2; 8 nucleotides agree with TRBD1. Looked up from germline, CDR1 is SNHLY and CDR2 is FYNNEI. V trimming: 11 bases; J trimming: 7 bases; junction bases outside the gene matches: 6. The CDR3 is made up of 11 amino acids. The CDR3 spells CAVGQGAGYTF. The CDR3 DNA is TGTGCCGTAGGACAGGGAGCTGGCTACACCTTC.

The V and J genes are TRBV27 and TRBJ2-7; tentative D call: TRBD1 (5 bases). The germline V gene encodes CDR1 MNHEY and CDR2 SMNVEV (reference sequence). V was pared by 2 bases and J by 2 bases, with 10 bases between. This CDR3 spans 14 amino acids. The CDR3 DNA reads as TGTGCCAGCAGTTTAGTTACAGGACCCTACGAGCAGTACTTC. It specifies CASSLVTGPYEQYF.

The chain combines TRBV5-1 with TRBJ2-1, with 10 bases that match TRBD2. The CDR3 sequence is 15 residues long. V shed 3 bases and J 5 bases; nucleotides not matched to a gene: 5. The germline CDR1 and CDR2 sequences are SGHRS and YFSETQ. The CDR3 nucleotides are TGCGCCAGCAGCTCCGGGACTAGCGTCGACAATGAGCAGTTCTTC. Its protein product is CASSSGTSVDNEQFF.

The chain combines TRBV7-9 with TRBJ2-7; 7 nucleotides align to TRBD1. The CDR3 sequence is 15 residues long. J was trimmed by 3 bases and V by 5 bases; bases with no gene match: 10. Germline V gene sequence: CDR1 SEHNR, CDR2 FQNEAQ (reference sequence). The CDR3 coding sequence is TGTGCCAGCAGCCCCCGACAGGGCTCGATCTACGAGCAGTACTTC. Protein sequence: CASSPRQGSIYEQYF. Variable domain in full (rest from reference TRBV7-9 and TRBJ2-7): DTGVSQNPRHKITKRGQNVTFRCDPISEHNRLYWYRQTLGQGPEFLTYFQNEAQLEKSRLLSDRFSAERPKGSFSTLEIQRTEQGDSAMYLCASSPRQGSIYEQYFGPGTRLTVT.

The rearrangement joins TRBV28 to TRBJ2-3; 7 nucleotides agree with TRBD1. The CDR3 runs to 14 residues. The V gene's germline CDR1 is MDHEN and CDR2 SYDVKM. With V trimmed by 7 bases and J by 3 bases, 7 bases remained unmatched. Here the CDR3 reads CASKLTGETDTQYF. CDR3 in DNA: TGTGCCAGCAAGCTAACAGGGGAAACAGATACGCAGTATTTT. Full variable domain (rest looked up from reference TRBV28 and TRBJ2-3): DVKVTQSSRYLVKRTGEKVFLECVQDMDHENMFWYRQDPGLGLRLIYFSYDVKMKEKGDIPEGYSVSREKKERFSLILESASTNQTSMYLCASKLTGETDTQYFGPGTRLTVL.

The gene calls are TRBV4-1 and TRBJ2-2; D is ambiguous. Germline CDR1 and CDR2: MGHRA and YSYEKL. V lost 1 base to trimming and J lost 0 bases, with 12 bases between them. CDR3 size: 17 residues. This chain's CDR3 is CASSQVVQATNTGELFF. In nucleotides, the CDR3 is TGCGCCAGCAGCCAAGTTGTGCAGGCCACGAACACCGGGGAGCTGTTTTTT.